What follows are 26 T cell receptor beta chains derived from one specimen sequenced in a study of T cells in Graves' hyperthyroidism and ophthalmopathy. RNA transcripts yielded amplified TCR beta CDR3 regions. Using the HTBI primer set, a first-round RT-PCR was run on the TCR CDR3. Using its own MiXCR run on the multiplex PCR reads, TCRdb lists one record per CDR3 protein. Found here are under 700,000 distinct CDR3 sequences, under 60% of them singletons; the top ten hold approximately 8.2%. The sample was peripheral blood or thyroid tissue (not recorded which). These receptor sequences come from a woman between 18 and 29 years old with Graves' hyperthyroidism.

This clonotype was seen only a few times. The gene calls are TRBV19 and TRBJ1-2; 10 positions match TRBD1. The junction had 8 bases not matched to a gene; V was cut back by 6 bases and J by 4 bases. Germline V gene sequence: CDR1 LNHDA, CDR2 SQIVND (reference sequence). This CDR3 spans 15 amino acids. CDR3 amino acids: CASRDRDRGSYGYTF. The DNA for the CDR3 is TGTGCCAGTAGAGACCGGGACAGGGGTTCCTATGGCTACACCTTC.

The J gene is TRBJ1-4, the V gene TRBV29-1; D not certain. The CDR3 has 11 residues. Trimming removed 7 bases from V and 8 bases from J, with 11 bases in between. Germline V gene lookup returns CDR1 SQVTM and CDR2 ANQGSEA. This CDR3 is CSGGPGEKLFF. CDR3 nucleotides: TGCAGCGGAGGGCCGGGGGAAAAACTGTTTTTT.

As to this clonotype: Just one base apart from a much larger clone, this may be a read error. The V and J genes are TRBV29-1 and TRBJ2-7; D is unresolved. This CDR3 comprises 12 residues. The germline V gene has CDR1 SQVTM and CDR2 ANQGSEA. CDR3 residues: CSVEQDSYEQCF. CDR3 nucleotides: TGCAGCGTTGAGCAAGACTCCTACGAGCAGTGCTTC.

This clonotype was counted ten times or more. The chain employs TRBV9 and TRBJ2-2; D call uncertain. V gave up 0 bases and J gave up 5 bases, with 2 bases separating them. This CDR3 is 12 amino acids long. Looked up from germline, CDR1 is SGDLS and CDR2 is YYNGEE. The CDR3 here is CASSVGTGELFF. The CDR3 DNA reads as TGTGCCAGCAGCGTAGGAACCGGGGAGCTGTTTTTT.

This clonotype has more than one count but fewer than ten. The genes are TRBV7-6 and TRBJ2-5; 9 bases map to TRBD2. Germline V lookup: CDR1 SGHVS, CDR2 FNYEAQ. This CDR3 has 17 amino acids. Losses at the gene ends were 5 bases for V and 4 bases for J; bases not matched to a gene: 14. For the CDR3, the DNA is TGTGCCAGCAGCCCCCCCGGGGTAGCGGGAGCTAGAGAGACCCAGTACTTC. Protein sequence: CASSPPGVAGARETQYF. The variable domain in full, with the rest retrieved from reference TRBV7-6 and TRBJ2-5, is GAGVSQSPRYKVTKRGQDVALRCDPISGHVSLYWYRQALGQGPEFLTYFNYEAQQDKSGLPNDRFSAERPEGSISTLTIQRTEQRDSAMYRCASSPPGVAGARETQYFGPGTRLLVL.

This clonotype has ten or more counts. This chain joins TRBV29-1 and TRBJ1-2; possible D gene TRBD1, 6 bases. Trimming took off 2 bases at V and 6 bases at J, with 7 bases between the two ends. The V gene's germline CDR1 is SQVTM and CDR2 ANQGSEA. The CDR3 runs to 11 residues. The CDR3 loop is CSVEPGDGYTF. The CDR3 bases are TGCAGCGTTGAACCAGGGGATGGCTACACCTTC. Variable domain in full (rest from reference TRBV29-1 and TRBJ1-2): SAVISQKPSRDICQRGTSLTIQCQVDSQVTMMFWYRQQPGQSLTLIATANQGSEATYESGFVIDKFPISRPNLTFSTLTVSNMSPEDSSIYLCSVEPGDGYTFGSGTRLTVV.

This clonotype was seen only a few times. The chain has TRBV19 and TRBJ1-6, with D possibly matching TRBD1 (5 bases). Germline CDR1 reads LNHDA; CDR2 reads SQIVND (reference sequence). This CDR3 has 14 amino acids. V was clipped by 7 bases and J by 3 bases, with 10 bases between them. For the CDR3, the DNA is TGTGCCAGTATGGAGACAGACTATAATTCACCCCTCCACTTT. Protein sequence: CASMETDYNSPLHF.

Note on this clonotype: One end of the junction varies from germline; a read error may be responsible. The chain combines TRBV19 with TRBJ2-5; unclear D gene. The CDR3 consists of 13 residues. Germline V gene data show CDR1 as LNHDA and CDR2 as SQIVND (reference sequence). The CDR3 region has the DNA TGTGCCAGTGGTATCCATCTCCAAGAGACCCAGCACTTC. Translation gives CASGIHLQETQHF.

The genes are TRBV29-1 and TRBJ1-2, with D perhaps matching TRBD1 (5 bases). CDR3 length: 15 amino acids. Trimming removed 8 bases at V and 1 base at J, with 20 bases between. CDR1 is SQVTM and CDR2 is ANQGSEA in the germline V gene. CDR3 protein: CSTGPRLDVNYGYTF. The CDR3, as DNA: TGCAGCACAGGTCCGAGGCTGGATGTTAACTATGGCTACACCTTC.

As regards this clonotype: A much larger clone is a single base away; this may be a read error. V is TRBV29-1 and J is TRBJ2-2; possibly TRBD2 for D (6 bases). Germline lookup yields CDR1 SQVTM and CDR2 ANQGSEA. This CDR3 comprises 13 residues. CDR3 amino acids: CSASIGAGGEPFF. The CDR3, as DNA: TGCAGCGCTAGCATAGGGGCCGGCGGGGAGCCGTTTTTT.

This clonotype came up a few times. The V and J genes are TRBV9 and TRBJ1-3; a possible D gene is TRBD1 (6 bases). Looked up from germline, CDR1 is SGDLS and CDR2 is YYNGEE. This CDR3 contains 16 residues. Trimming stripped 4 bases from V and 1 base from J, with 15 bases between. CDR3 nucleotide sequence: TGTGCCAGCAGCCCCAGAGGGGGAAGGTCTGGAAACACCATATATTTT. Translation gives CASSPRGGRSGNTIYF.

Points on this clonotype: A much larger clone lies one base from this, so it may be a read error. This sequence joins TRBV10-3 and TRBJ1-4, with TRBD1 matching 9 bases. The CDR3 has 14 amino acids. The germline CDR1 and CDR2 sequences are ENHRY and SYGVKD. The CDR3 region has the DNA TGTGCCATCAGTGAAAGACAGGGGGATGAAAGACTGTTTTTT. Translating it yields CAISERQGDERLFF.

The CDR3 reads CSGRRLMTVDTYEQYF. DNA for the CDR3: TGCAGTGGTCGAAGATTGATGACGGTCGATACCTACGAGCAGTACTTC. The V and J genes are TRBV20-1 and TRBJ2-7, with D hard to call. The CDR3 length is 16 residues. CDR1 and CDR2 (germline): DFQATT, SNEGSKA (reference sequence). V dropped 7 bases and J dropped 2 bases, with 24 bases sitting between them.

Remarks on this clonotype: The missing conserved phenylalanine or tryptophan at the end of this CDR3 makes a read error likely. It is unclear where the CDR3 begins or ends on the DNA, so no DNA is shown, and the CDR3 is as TCRdb lists it. The chain uses TRBV15 and TRBJ1-4. The length of the CDR3 is 8 amino acids, counting both ends. Germline-derived CDR1 and CDR2 are LNHNV and YYDKDF (reference sequence). CDR3 in amino acids: CATSRGVI.

Of note for this clonotype: One end of the junction fails to match germline, which may point to a read error. The chain employs TRBV10-3 and TRBJ1-2, with 7 bases that match TRBD1. This CDR3 comprises 12 residues. CDR1 is ENHRY and CDR2 is SYGVKD in the germline V gene. This CDR3 reads CASSLTGHGYTF. CDR3 DNA: TGTGCCAGCAGTTTGACAGGGCATGGCTACACCTTC.

CDR3 region: CAIGDRAEEKLFF. The CDR3 nucleotides are TGTGCCATCGGCGACAGGGCGGAGGAAAAACTGTTTTTT. The chain is built from TRBV10-3 and TRBJ1-4; 7 bases agree with TRBD1. The ends lost 8 bases at V and 8 bases at J; junction bases unmatched: 8. Germline V lookup: CDR1 ENHRY, CDR2 SYGVKD. This CDR3 comprises 13 residues.

Ten or more counts support this clonotype. The V gene is TRBV7-2, the J gene TRBJ2-5; D is unclear. The CDR3 totals 13 residues. V gave up 7 bases and J gave up 10 bases, with 19 bases separating them. The germline V gene has CDR1 SGHTA and CDR2 FQGNSA. The CDR3 region is CASTLGNLLDQYF. Here the CDR3 DNA reads TGTGCCAGCACCCTAGGGAACCTCTTGGACCAGTACTTC. The full variable domain, rest sourced from reference TRBV7-2 and TRBJ2-5, is GAGVSQSPSNKVTEKGKDVELRCDPISGHTALYWYRQSLGQGLEFLIYFQGNSAPDKSGLPSDRFSAERTGGSVSTLTIQRTQQEDSAVYLCASTLGNLLDQYFGPGTRLLVL.

This clonotype was counted a few times. The chain uses TRBV2 and TRBJ1-6, with D possibly TRBD1 on 6 matching bases. The CDR3 loop spans 15 amino acids. The germline V gene encodes CDR1 SNHLY and CDR2 FYNNEI. V was clipped by 6 bases and J by 10 bases, with 19 bases between them. CDR3 region: CASSQGGAAKSPLHF. In DNA, the CDR3 is TGTGCCAGCAGCCAAGGGGGGGCAGCGAAGTCACCCCTCCACTTT.

This clonotype was picked up a small number of times. A read error is possible here, since a much larger clone lies one base away. V gene TRBV29-1 combines with J gene TRBJ1-5; the match to TRBD1 covers 7 bases. V shed 6 bases, J shed 5 bases, and the junction held 4 bases outside the gene matches. The CDR3 is 12 amino acids. From germline, CDR1 is SQVTM and CDR2 ANQGSEA. The CDR3: CSVTGDYQPQHF. For the CDR3, the DNA is TGCAGCGTAACAGGGGACTATCAGCCCCAGCATTTT.

This CDR3 reads CATTFARDSYPGDSPLHF. The CDR3 DNA sequence: TGTGCCACCACCTTCGCCCGGGACAGTTACCCGGGGGATTCACCCCTCCACTTT. The chain has TRBV15 and TRBJ1-6; 7 bases match TRBD1. V shed 7 bases and J 8 bases; nucleotides not matched to a gene: 20. Germline V gene lookup returns CDR1 LNHNV and CDR2 YYDKDF (reference sequence). The CDR3 sequence is 18 residues long.

In the case of this clonotype: This sequence may be a read error, since a much larger clone differs from it by one base. The chain links TRBV7-6 to TRBJ1-1; 7 positions match TRBD1. Germline CDR1 SGHVS, CDR2 FNYEAQ. J gave up 4 bases and V 4 bases, and 6 bases lay outside the gene matches. CDR3 size: 14 residues. The CDR3 loop is CASSSATGSTEAFF. The CDR3 nucleotides read TGTGCCAGCAGCTCGGCGACAGGGAGCACTGAAGCTTTCTTT.

The chain joins TRBV2 to TRBJ1-2, with 7 bases aligning to TRBD1. The CDR3 runs to 12 residues. The V and J ends lost 9 bases and 6 bases, in that order; junction bases with no gene match: 7. The germline V gene has CDR1 SNHLY and CDR2 FYNNEI. The CDR3 here is CASKGAHDGYTF. Here the CDR3 DNA reads TGTGCCAGTAAGGGGGCGCATGATGGCTACACCTTC.

The chain uses TRBV6-5 and TRBJ2-5; 11 nucleotides match TRBD2. With V trimmed by 8 bases and J by 3 bases, 8 bases remained unmatched. Germline V gene lookup returns CDR1 MNHEY and CDR2 SVGAGI. The CDR3 covers 15 residues. CDR3 sequence (DNA): TGTGCCAGCGGATTACTAGCGGGAGCTGAAGAGACCCAGTACTTC. This sequence encodes CASGLLAGAEETQYF.

This clonotype has a single count. A clone one base away is much larger, so this may be a read error. The chain combines TRBV2 with TRBJ2-5; D remains unclear. Germline V lookup: CDR1 SNHLY, CDR2 FYNNEI. This CDR3 spans 13 amino acids. CDR3 nucleotides: TGTGTCAGCAGCCCAGACATGGAAGAGACCCAGTACTTC. This sequence encodes CVSSPDMEETQYF. Filled out from reference TRBV2 and TRBJ2-5, the complete variable domain reads EPEVTQTPSHQVTQMGQEVILRCVPISNHLYFYWYRQILGQKVEFLVSFYNNEISEKSEIFDDQFSVERPDGSNFTLKIRSTKLEDSAMYFCVSSPDMEETQYFGPGTRLLVL.

The CDR3 region has the DNA TGTGCTAGTGGTAACTGGGACGGCTACGAGCAGTACTTC. It yields the protein CASGNWDGYEQYF. The chain carries TRBV12-5 and TRBJ2-5; D possibly matches TRBD1 or TRBD2 (5 bases each). Judging by the DNA end, TRBJ2-7 fits better; the J call may be wrong. The CDR3 consists of 13 residues. Per the germline V gene, CDR1 is LGHNT and CDR2 is FRNRAP.

This clonotype was recorded only once. The chain links TRBV12-3 or TRBV12-4 to TRBJ1-5; D is unclear. V was clipped by 4 bases and J by 9 bases, with 19 bases between them. The CDR3 runs 15 residues. The CDR3 protein is CASSSPGAEYWPQHF. The CDR3 coding sequence is TGTGCCAGCAGTTCCCCGGGAGCGGAATACTGGCCCCAGCATTTT.